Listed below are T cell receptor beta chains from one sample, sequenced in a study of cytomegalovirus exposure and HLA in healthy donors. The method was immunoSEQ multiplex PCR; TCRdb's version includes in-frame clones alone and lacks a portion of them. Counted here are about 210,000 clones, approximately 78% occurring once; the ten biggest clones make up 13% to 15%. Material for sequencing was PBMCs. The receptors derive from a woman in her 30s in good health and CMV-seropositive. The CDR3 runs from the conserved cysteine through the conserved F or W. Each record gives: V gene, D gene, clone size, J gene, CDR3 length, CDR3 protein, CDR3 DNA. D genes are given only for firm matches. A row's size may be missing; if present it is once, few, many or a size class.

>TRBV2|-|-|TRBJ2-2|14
CASNRFANTGELFF
TGTGCCAGCAATCGGTTCGCGAACACCGGGGAGCTGTTTTTT
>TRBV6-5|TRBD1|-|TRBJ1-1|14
CASSSRQGYTEAFF
TGTGCCAGCAGTTCCAGACAGGGATACACTGAAGCTTTCTTT
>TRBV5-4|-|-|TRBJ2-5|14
CASSLLGRIETQYF
TGTGCCAGCAGCTTGTTGGGCAGGATCGAGACCCAGTACTTC
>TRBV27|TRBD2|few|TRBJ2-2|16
CASTSGRAENTGELFF
TGTGCCAGTACTAGCGGGAGGGCCGAGAACACCGGGGAGCTGTTTTTT
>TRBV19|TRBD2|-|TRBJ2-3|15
CASSIGSGSADTQYF
TGTGCCAGTAGTATTGGTAGCGGGAGTGCAGATACGCAGTATTTT
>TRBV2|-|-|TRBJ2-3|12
CASRLGADTQYF
TGTGCCAGCAGGTTGGGAGCAGATACGCAGTATTTT
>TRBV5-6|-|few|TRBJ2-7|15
CASSLGSQGWYEQYF
TGTGCCAGCAGCTTGGGTTCCCAGGGTTGGTACGAGCAGTACTTC
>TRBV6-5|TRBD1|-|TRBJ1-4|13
CASSRGTGGELFF
TGTGCCAGCAGCCGCGGGACAGGGGGCGAACTGTTTTTT
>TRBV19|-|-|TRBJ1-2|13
CASSIGQANGYTF
TGTGCCAGTAGTATAGGGCAGGCCAATGGCTACACCTTC
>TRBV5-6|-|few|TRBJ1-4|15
CASSTYLEANEKLFF
TGTGCCAGCAGCACATACCTAGAAGCTAATGAAAAACTGTTTTTT
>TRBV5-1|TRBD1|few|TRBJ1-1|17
CASSLVRRGRVYTEAFF
TGCGCCAGCAGCTTGGTTCGCAGGGGGCGCGTTTACACTGAAGCTTTCTTT
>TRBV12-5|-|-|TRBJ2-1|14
CASGLAGWGNEQFF
TGTGCTAGTGGTTTGGCAGGGTGGGGCAATGAGCAGTTCTTC
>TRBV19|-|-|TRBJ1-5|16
CASHLGGGYSNQPQHF
TGTGCCAGTCATTTGGGCGGGGGATATAGCAATCAGCCCCAGCATTTT
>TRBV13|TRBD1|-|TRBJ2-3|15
CASSFLTGSTDTQYF
TGTGCCAGCAGCTTCTTGACAGGGAGCACAGATACGCAGTATTTT
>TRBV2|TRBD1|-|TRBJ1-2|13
CASGDRGLRGYTF
TGTGCCAGCGGGGACAGGGGGCTGAGAGGCTACACCTTC
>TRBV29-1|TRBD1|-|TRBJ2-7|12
CSVPDRDGEQYF
TGCAGCGTCCCGGACAGGGACGGCGAGCAGTACTTC
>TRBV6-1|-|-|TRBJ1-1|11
CASRGGSEAFF
TGTGCCAGCAGGGGGGGGAGTGAAGCTTTCTTT
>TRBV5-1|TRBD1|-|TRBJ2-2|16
CASSLRDRGRVGELFF
TGCGCCAGCAGCTTGAGGGACAGGGGAAGGGTCGGGGAGCTGTTTTTT
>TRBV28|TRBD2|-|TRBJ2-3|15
CASSSLAGGPDTQYF
TGTGCCAGCAGCTCCCTAGCGGGGGGGCCCGATACGCAGTATTTT
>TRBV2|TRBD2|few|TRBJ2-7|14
CASSDSSGGYEQYF
TGTGCCAGCAGTGACTCTAGCGGGGGATACGAGCAGTACTTC
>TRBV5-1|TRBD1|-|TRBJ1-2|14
CASSSGTGNYGYTF
TGCGCCAGCAGTTCCGGGACAGGGAACTATGGCTACACCTTC
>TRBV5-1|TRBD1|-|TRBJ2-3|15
CASSFSDRGVDTQYF
TGCGCCAGCAGCTTTTCCGACAGGGGAGTCGATACGCAGTATTTT
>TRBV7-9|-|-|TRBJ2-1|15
CASSLRGGQYNEQFF
TGTGCCAGCAGCTTAAGGGGCGGACAGTACAATGAGCAGTTCTTC
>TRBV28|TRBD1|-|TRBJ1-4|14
CASSFQTGDEKLFF
TGTGCCAGCAGCTTCCAGACAGGGGATGAAAAACTGTTTTTT
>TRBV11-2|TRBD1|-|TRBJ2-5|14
CASTVRQGEETQYF
TGTGCCAGCACAGTTCGACAGGGCGAAGAGACCCAGTACTTC
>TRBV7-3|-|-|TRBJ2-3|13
CASSFGPVDTQYF
TGTGCCAGCAGCTTCGGTCCGGTGGATACGCAGTATTTT
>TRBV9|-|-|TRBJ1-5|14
CASSVDPGSQPQHF
TGTGCCAGCAGCGTAGACCCGGGAAGTCAGCCCCAGCATTTT
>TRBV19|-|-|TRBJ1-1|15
CASSILRMGNTEAFF
TGTGCCAGTAGTATCCTCAGGATGGGTAACACTGAAGCTTTCTTT
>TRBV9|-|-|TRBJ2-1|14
CASGGTEDYNEQFF
TGTGCCAGCGGAGGTACGGAGGACTACAATGAGCAGTTCTTC
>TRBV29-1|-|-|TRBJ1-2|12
CSVGVEGYGYTF
TGCAGCGTTGGAGTGGAGGGTTATGGCTACACCTTC
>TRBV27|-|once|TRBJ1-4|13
CASSTGPGEKLFF
TGTGCCAGCAGTACAGGGCCGGGTGAAAAACTGTTTTTT
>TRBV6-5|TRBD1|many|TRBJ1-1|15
CASSLVSGGSAEAFF
TGTGCCAGCAGTCTTGTTTCAGGGGGCTCGGCTGAAGCTTTCTTT
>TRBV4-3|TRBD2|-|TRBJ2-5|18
CASSQEVYSGKYQETQYF
TGCGCCAGCAGCCAAGAGGTCTATAGCGGGAAATACCAAGAGACCCAGTACTTC
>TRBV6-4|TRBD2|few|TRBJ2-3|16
CASSEGTSGGRDTQYF
TGTGCCAGCAGCGAAGGGACTAGCGGGGGGAGAGATACGCAGTATTTT
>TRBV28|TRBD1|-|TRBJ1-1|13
CASSLRGDTEAFF
TGTGCCAGCAGTCTCAGGGGGGACACTGAAGCTTTCTTT
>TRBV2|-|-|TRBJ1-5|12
CASSDLSQPQHF
TGTGCCAGCAGTGACCTTAGTCAGCCCCAGCATTTT
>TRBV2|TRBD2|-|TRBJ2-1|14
CASRERGGHNEQFF
TGTGCCAGCAGGGAGCGGGGGGGCCACAATGAGCAGTTCTTC
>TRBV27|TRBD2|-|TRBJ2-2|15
CASSTSGRNTGELFF
TGTGCCAGCAGTACTAGCGGGAGGAACACCGGGGAGCTGTTTTTT
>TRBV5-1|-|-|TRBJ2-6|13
CASGGTELNVLTF
TGCGCCAGCGGGGGGACGGAGCTCAACGTCCTGACTTTC
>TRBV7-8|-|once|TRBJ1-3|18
CASSLVGGGLTSGNTIYF
TGTGCCAGCAGCTTAGTGGGAGGGGGACTCACCTCTGGAAACACCATATATTTT
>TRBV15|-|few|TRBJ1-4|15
CATSREGGEIGKLFF
TGTGCCACCAGCAGAGAGGGCGGGGAAATCGGAAAACTGTTTTTT
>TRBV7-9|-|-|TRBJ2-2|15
CASSPRHLYTGELFF
TGTGCCAGCAGCCCCCGACACCTTTACACCGGGGAGCTGTTTTTT
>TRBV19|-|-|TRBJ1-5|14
CASNLQGGNQPQHF
TGTGCCAGTAATCTCCAGGGTGGCAATCAGCCCCAGCATTTT
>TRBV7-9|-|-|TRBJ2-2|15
CASSLKQIYTGELFF
TGTGCCAGCAGCTTAAAACAGATCTACACCGGGGAGCTGTTTTTT
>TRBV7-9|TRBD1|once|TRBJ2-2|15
CASSLAGGQTGELFF
TGTGCCAGCAGCTTAGCAGGGGGCCAAACCGGGGAGCTGTTTTTT
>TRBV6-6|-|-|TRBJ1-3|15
CASSSQGTSGNTIYF
TGTGCCAGCAGTTCACAGGGTACCTCTGGAAACACCATATATTTT
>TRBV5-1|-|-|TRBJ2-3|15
CASSLEGMEGNTQYF
TGCGCCAGCAGCTTGGAAGGTATGGAGGGAAATACGCAGTATTTT
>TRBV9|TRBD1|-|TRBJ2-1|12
CASSQGDNEQFF
TGTGCCAGCAGCCAGGGGGACAATGAGCAGTTCTTC